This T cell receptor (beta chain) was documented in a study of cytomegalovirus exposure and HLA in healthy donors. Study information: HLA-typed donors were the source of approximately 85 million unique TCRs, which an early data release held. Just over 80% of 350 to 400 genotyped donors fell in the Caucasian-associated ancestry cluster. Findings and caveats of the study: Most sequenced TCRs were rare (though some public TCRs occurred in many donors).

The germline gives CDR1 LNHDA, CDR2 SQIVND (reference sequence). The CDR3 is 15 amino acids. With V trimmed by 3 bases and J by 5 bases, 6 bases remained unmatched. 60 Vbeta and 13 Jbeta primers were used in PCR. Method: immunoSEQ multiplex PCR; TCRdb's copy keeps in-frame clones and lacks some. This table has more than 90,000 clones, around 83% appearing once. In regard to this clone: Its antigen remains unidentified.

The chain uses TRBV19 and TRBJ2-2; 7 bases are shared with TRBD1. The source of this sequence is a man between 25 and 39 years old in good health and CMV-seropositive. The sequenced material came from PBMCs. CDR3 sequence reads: CASSIPDRRTGELFF. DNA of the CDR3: TGTGCCAGTAGTATCCCGGACAGGAGGACCGGGGAGCTGTTTTTT.